A selection of T cell receptor beta chains follows, all from one sample in a study of cytomegalovirus exposure and HLA in healthy donors. Using immunoSEQ multiplex PCR, the repertoire was profiled, and TCRdb retains in-frame clones only, with some absent. The sample has 120,000 to 150,000 clones; around two thirds are singletons. The sample consisted of PBMCs. These receptor sequences come from a woman aged 18-29 years in good health and CMV-seronegative. Both conserved end residues are part of each CDR3. A D gene is named only where the DNA matches it firmly. Not every row has a clone size; where given, it reads once, few, many or a size class.

J: TRBJ1-2; D: TRBD1; V: TRBV7-8; length: 11; size: .; CDR3: CASRRTGPIVF; DNA: TGTGCCAGCAGGCGGACAGGGCCCATAGTGTTC
J: TRBJ2-3; D: .; V: TRBV7-2; length: 13; size: .; CDR3: CASSLALADTQYF; DNA: TGTGCCAGCAGCTTAGCGTTAGCAGATACGCAGTATTTT
J: TRBJ1-5; D: .; V: TRBV6-4; length: 15; size: .; CDR3: CASSPDGGAGQPQHF; DNA: TGTGCCAGCAGTCCAGATGGGGGGGCGGGACAGCCCCAGCATTTT
J: TRBJ2-3; D: .; V: TRBV7-2; length: 14; size: .; CDR3: CASSLRLSTDTQYF; DNA: TGTGCCAGCAGCTTGAGACTAAGCACAGATACGCAGTATTTT
J: TRBJ2-1; D: TRBD2; V: TRBV9; length: 17; size: .; CDR3: CASSVGKVLAGLNEQFF; DNA: TGTGCCAGCAGCGTAGGCAAGGTACTAGCGGGGCTCAATGAGCAGTTCTTC
J: TRBJ1-2; D: TRBD1; V: TRBV18; length: 14; size: once; CDR3: CASSTDRGIRGCTF; DNA: TGTGCCAGCTCAACGGACAGGGGGATTCGTGGCTGCACCTTC
J: TRBJ1-3; D: TRBD1; V: TRBV28; length: 16; size: .; CDR3: CASRSPGTGSGNTIYF; DNA: TGTGCCAGCAGATCTCCCGGGACAGGCTCTGGAAACACCATATATTTT
J: TRBJ1-1; D: .; V: TRBV27; length: 14; size: .; CDR3: CASSLFAGDLRAFF; DNA: TGTGCCAGCAGTTTATTTGCGGGGGACTTAAGAGCTTTCTTT
J: TRBJ1-3; D: TRBD1; V: TRBV10-3; length: 11; size: .; CDR3: CAIDRGNTIYF; DNA: TGTGCCATCGACAGGGGGAACACCATATATTTT
J: TRBJ2-1; D: TRBD2; V: TRBV5-1; length: 15; size: .; CDR3: CASSLPLAGGNEQFF; DNA: TGCGCCAGCAGCTTGCCTCTAGCGGGAGGAAATGAGCAGTTCTTC
J: TRBJ2-7; D: TRBD2; V: TRBV29-1; length: 15; size: .; CDR3: CSVEDLGLAGYEQYF; DNA: TGCAGCGTTGAAGATCTGGGACTAGCGGGCTACGAGCAGTACTTC
J: TRBJ2-3; D: .; V: TRBV9; length: 13; size: .; CDR3: CASSVELTDTQYF; DNA: TGTGCCAGCAGCGTAGAGCTAACAGATACGCAGTATTTT
J: TRBJ2-3; D: TRBD2; V: TRBV5-4; length: 17; size: .; CDR3: CASSLRLAGGLTDTQYF; DNA: TGTGCCAGCAGCCTAAGACTAGCGGGAGGATTAACAGATACGCAGTATTTT
J: TRBJ2-3; D: TRBD1; V: TRBV28; length: 13; size: .; CDR3: CASRSGQTDTQYF; DNA: TGTGCCAGCAGGTCGGGACAGACAGATACGCAGTATTTT
J: TRBJ2-1; D: TRBD2; V: TRBV9; length: 14; size: .; CDR3: CASSVTSGSYEQFF; DNA: TGTGCCAGCAGCGTAACTAGCGGGAGCTATGAGCAGTTCTTC
J: TRBJ1-4; D: TRBD1; V: TRBV5-4; length: 15; size: .; CDR3: CASTERQGSNEKLFF; DNA: TGTGCCAGCACCGAACGACAGGGCTCTAATGAAAAACTGTTTTTT